This TCR beta chain was sequenced for a study of blood T cell repertoires in COVID-19. Study in general: From T cells, B-cell-depleted T cells, or PBMCs came the material, which was cDNA or gDNA.

The V and J ends lost 3 bases and 4 bases respectively, with 15 bases between them. The CDR3 is 15 amino acids. The germline CDR1 and CDR2 sequences are LNHDA and SQIVND (reference sequence). Using immunoSEQ multiplex PCR, the repertoire was profiled, and TCRdb retains in-frame clones only, with some absent. The sample lists some 300,000 clones; about 88% were seen once. In Cohort 3, a recovered donor had either two negative PCRs, clearance, or symptom resolution. The clonotype comes from a woman aged 40 to 49 who had recovered from COVID-19. Input material: PBMCs or T cells enriched from blood (not recorded which). The rearrangement uses TRBV19 and TRBJ1-1, with no clear D. The CDR3 bases are TGTGCCAGTAGTATCTTCGTCGGACTCAGCACTGAAGCTTTCTTT. Amino acid sequence: CASSIFVGLSTEAFF.